The 29 T cell receptor beta chains below come from one sample, sequenced in a study of T cells expressing NK-cell markers. Each CDR3 protein gets one entry in TCRdb, which reprocessed the 5' RACE reads and gives no DNA. The repertoire shows some 300,000 distinct CDR3 sequences; the top ten hold approximately 0.42%. Source material: blood T cells: a sorted CD56 or NKG2C T cell subset, CD4+ or CD8+ T cells, or bulk PBMC T cells (not recorded which). Source of these receptors: a young man in good health.

V gene TRBV20-1 combines with J gene TRBJ2-1; TCRdb outputs TRBD1, but without DNA this stays unchecked. CDR1 is DFQATT, CDR2 SNEGSKA, per germline (reference sequence). This CDR3 contains 14 residues. CDR3 sequence: CSARTVSSYNEQFF.

The V call is TRBV5-1, the J call TRBJ2-7; absent DNA, TCRdb's TRBD1 call cannot be checked. Germline values: CDR1 SGHRS, CDR2 YFSETQ. The CDR3 covers 17 residues. CDR3 sequence: CASSLTTGGAKSYEQYF.

This chain joins TRBV10-3 and TRBJ1-1. This CDR3 is 13 amino acids long. The V gene's germline CDR1 is ENHRY and CDR2 SYGVKD. CDR3: CAISESGLAEAFF.

The V call is TRBV2, the J call TRBJ2-7; the TCRdb call, TRBD1, lacks DNA for checking. This CDR3 is built from 14 residues. The V gene's germline CDR1 is SNHLY and CDR2 FYNNEI. CDR3 residues: CASSDSSGGYEQYF.

This sequence joins TRBV10-3 and TRBJ2-1. In germline, CDR1 is ENHRY, CDR2 SYGVKD. The CDR3 loop spans 13 amino acids. This CDR3 reads CAIRDLTGNEQFF.

The rearrangement links TRBV7-2 to TRBJ2-3; TCRdb's D call of TRBD2 is untestable without DNA. Germline CDR1 reads SGHTA; CDR2 reads FQGNSA. The CDR3 is 18 amino acids. CDR3 sequence: CASSRGTSGLPSTDTQYF.

The V gene is TRBV5-4, the J gene TRBJ2-7; lacking DNA, the TRBD1 call made by TCRdb goes unchecked. The CDR3 contains 14 residues. The germline V gene encodes CDR1 SGHNT and CDR2 YYREEE (reference sequence). CDR3 amino acids: CASSFGQGRYEQYF.

The chain has TRBV29-1 and TRBJ1-1. The CDR3 loop spans 13 amino acids. CDR1 and CDR2 from the germline V gene are SQVTM and ANQGSEA. CDR3 sequence: CSVLPIGGTEAFF.

The chain links TRBV12-3 or TRBV12-4 to TRBJ2-5; TCRdb gives TRBD2 as the D gene, but with no DNA this cannot be confirmed. CDR3 size: 15 residues. The CDR3 protein is CASSKSLAGVETQYF.

V and J are TRBV20-1 and TRBJ2-3; the D call of TRBD1 rests on TCRdb alone, since no DNA is present to check it. CDR1 is DFQATT, CDR2 SNEGSKA, per germline (reference sequence). The CDR3 has 14 amino acids. The chain's CDR3 is CSAMTGSQSDTQYF.

The rearrangement joins TRBV20-1 to TRBJ1-2. In germline, CDR1 is DFQATT, CDR2 SNEGSKA (reference sequence). The CDR3 spans 15 residues. The CDR3 loop is CSARRSDGGLGGYTF.

The chain carries TRBV20-1 and TRBJ2-2; TCRdb's D call, TRBD2, is unchecked because there is no DNA. CDR3 length: 13 residues. Germline V lookup: CDR1 DFQATT, CDR2 SNEGSKA (reference sequence). The CDR3 sequence: CSAGPLVTGELFF.

The J gene is TRBJ2-1, the V gene TRBV5-5. Looked up from germline, CDR1 is SGHKS and CDR2 is YYEKEE (reference sequence). CDR3 length equals 13 residues. CDR3 loop: CASSRDRASEQFF.

This chain joins TRBV4-2 and TRBJ2-7. This CDR3 has 16 residues. CDR1 and CDR2 (germline): LGHNA, YNFKEQ. This CDR3 reads CASSQGPAEPPREQYF.

The V and J genes are TRBV7-9 and TRBJ2-1; as DNA is missing, the TRBD1 call by TCRdb cannot be tested. This CDR3 comprises 15 residues. Germline V gene sequence: CDR1 SEHNR, CDR2 FQNEAQ (reference sequence). The CDR3 loop is CASRLLTGVGNEQFF.

The rearrangement links TRBV18 to TRBJ1-1. The CDR3 runs 13 residues. Germline V CDR1 and CDR2: KGHSH, LQKENI. CDR3 region: CASSPMVNTEAFF.

The chain links TRBV19 to TRBJ2-6; with no DNA, the TCRdb D assignment of TRBD2 cannot be verified. CDR1 is LNHDA, CDR2 SQIVND, per germline (reference sequence). The CDR3 extends over 15 amino acids. The CDR3: CASNLEASGANVLTF.

This rearrangement joins TRBV25-1 to TRBJ2-7; the TCRdb call, TRBD1, lacks DNA for checking. Germline CDR1 MGHDK, CDR2 SYGVNS. The CDR3 runs 14 residues. CDR3 sequence reads: CASSEGAAGGEQYF.

The chain uses TRBV29-1 and TRBJ2-7; checking the TCRdb D call of TRBD1 is not possible without DNA. Germline V gene sequence: CDR1 SQVTM, CDR2 ANQGSEA. The length of the CDR3 is 16 residues. The CDR3 reads CSVEGVDRGSLHEQYF.

The chain combines TRBV12-3 or TRBV12-4 with TRBJ2-2; no DNA is available, so the TRBD2 call from TCRdb remains unchecked. This CDR3 region has 17 residues. This CDR3 is CASRGTSGRVDTGELFF.

This rearrangement joins TRBV6-4 to TRBJ2-3; without DNA, the TCRdb call of TRBD1 cannot be checked. Germline CDR1 reads MRHNA; CDR2 reads SNTAGT. This CDR3 contains 15 residues. Here the CDR3 reads CASSKPGPRTDTQYF.

J is TRBJ2-7 and V is TRBV11-2; TCRdb names TRBD1, which stays unverified in the absence of DNA. CDR3 size: 15 residues. The germline V gene has CDR1 SGHAT and CDR2 FQNNGV. This chain's CDR3 is CASSLGRGRSDEQYF.

The chain joins TRBV10-3 to TRBJ2-3; the TCRdb D gene call, TRBD1, has no DNA to confirm it. This CDR3 spans 14 amino acids. Germline CDR1 and CDR2: ENHRY and SYGVKD. CDR3 residues: CAITQGLSTDTQYF.

The chain uses TRBV20-1 and TRBJ2-1; without DNA, the TCRdb call of TRBD2 cannot be checked. Germline V gives CDR1 DFQATT, CDR2 SNEGSKA (reference sequence). The CDR3 is made up of 15 amino acids. This chain's CDR3 is CSARVARSPLDEQFF.

This chain joins TRBV10-3 and TRBJ2-1; TCRdb outputs TRBD2, but without DNA this stays unchecked. Germline lookup yields CDR1 ENHRY and CDR2 SYGVKD. The CDR3 is 13 residues long. The CDR3: CAISTTSGNEQFF.

V and J are TRBV5-4 and TRBJ2-3; TCRdb names TRBD1, which stays unverified in the absence of DNA. The CDR3 spans 20 residues. Per germline, CDR1 SGHNT and CDR2 YYREEE (reference sequence). The CDR3: CASSLAAGGRRLGPTDTQYF. Variable domain in full (rest from reference TRBV5-4 and TRBJ2-3): ETGVTQSPTHLIKTRGQQVTLRCSSQSGHNTVSWYQQALGQGPQFIFQYYREEENGRGNFPPRFSGLQFPNYSSELNVNALELDDSALYLCASSLAAGGRRLGPTDTQYFGPGTRLTVL.

This rearrangement joins TRBV20-1 to TRBJ2-1; the D call from TCRdb, TRBD1, cannot be confirmed without DNA. The CDR3 has 14 amino acids. Germline assignment: CDR1 DFQATT and CDR2 SNEGSKA (reference sequence). The CDR3 loop is CSARRTGGLNEQFF.

V usage is TRBV30 and J usage is TRBJ1-2. The CDR3 totals 14 residues. Germline lookup yields CDR1 GTSNPN and CDR2 SVGIG (reference sequence). The CDR3 is CAWSITGTLGGYTF.

The chain uses TRBV12-3 or TRBV12-4 and TRBJ2-1; TCRdb's D call of TRBD1 is untestable without DNA. The CDR3 consists of 16 residues. The CDR3 region is CASSLSREGPYNEQFF.